This TCR beta chain was sequenced during a study of EBV T-cell therapy then PD-1 blockade in nasopharyngeal carcinoma (dated by TCRdb to about 2021). Measured from the cysteine to the phenylalanine, the CDR3 is 19 residues long. Only the CDR3 region is kept as DNA, spanning 57 bases read in frame from base 1. Reading the germline V gene gives CDR1 SGHTA and CDR2 FQGNSA. Trimming accounts for 5 bases at V and 0 bases at J, while the number of junction bases matched to no gene is 14. About this clone itself: The antigen this receptor binds is unknown. No base-level quality is on record; no much larger clone is a single base apart.

The Qiagen DNeasy Kit was used to extract genomic DNA from the sorted cells. Deep sequencing of the TCR beta chain was done on the immunoSEQ platform. The authors' pipeline ran thus. The immunoSEQ Analyzer software was used to analyze the repertoire data. As stored in TCRdb, this immuneACCESS dataset retains in-frame rearrangements with V and J assigned. A fraction of the clones does not appear; measured against another copy, unresolved V genes explain less than half of the discrepancy, and the remainder lacks a known reason. V and J calls and clone size follow that table, whereas D and trimming were derived from the DNA. A total of about 20,000 clones appear in this sample, roughly 80% of them only once. Of the sample, under 35% falls within the top ten clones. Taken with the paper, the label for time point translates to: 266 days after commencement of treatment, after nivolumab therapy. What this sample's treatment or condition label stands for: AdE1-LMPpoly-expanded autologous EBV-specific T-cell therapy followed by anti-PD-1 nivolumab.

Sequences were derived from CD8+ T cells from blood, sampled at roughly day 280 from a patient whose treatment included autologous EBV-specific T cells and nivolumab. The rearranged chain carries TRBV7-2 and TRBJ1-3; TRBD1 agrees with 9 junctional bases. This TCR was sampled from a middle-aged man with nasopharyngeal carcinoma. The sequenced DNA: TGTGCCAGCAGCACGTACAGGGGACAGGGCTTCTACTCTGGAAACACCATATATTTT. Translated, this is CASSTYRGQGFYSGNTIYF.